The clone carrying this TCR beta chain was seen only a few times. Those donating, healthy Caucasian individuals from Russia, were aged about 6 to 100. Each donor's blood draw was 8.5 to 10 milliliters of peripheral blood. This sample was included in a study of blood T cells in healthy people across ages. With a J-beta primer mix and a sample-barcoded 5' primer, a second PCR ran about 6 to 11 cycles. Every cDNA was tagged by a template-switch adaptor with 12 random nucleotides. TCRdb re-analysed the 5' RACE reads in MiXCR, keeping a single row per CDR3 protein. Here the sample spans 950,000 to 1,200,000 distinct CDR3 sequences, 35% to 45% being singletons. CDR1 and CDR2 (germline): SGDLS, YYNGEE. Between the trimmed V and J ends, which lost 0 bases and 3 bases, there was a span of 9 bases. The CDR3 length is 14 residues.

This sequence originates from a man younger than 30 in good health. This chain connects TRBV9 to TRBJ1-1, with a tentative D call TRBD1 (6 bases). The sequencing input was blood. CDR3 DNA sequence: TGTGCCAGCAGCGTAGGTCCAGGGGACACTGAAGCTTTCTTT. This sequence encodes CASSVGPGDTEAFF.